This section outlines one T cell receptor (beta chain) sequence together with its context. This sample is drawn from a study of CD8+CD57+ T cells in acquired aplastic anemia. Before being chosen for sequencing, patients had shown CD8+CD57+ cell expansion by flow cytometry. There were no patients without severe acquired aplastic anemia. No patient had been given any therapy when blood was sampled. Genomic DNA served as template for TCR beta VDJ and CDR3 profiling. From the reads, TCRdb called clonotypes with MiXCR, one entry per CDR3 protein. The sample lists 200,000 or so distinct CDR3 sequences, about half seen once, with 20% in the top ten. V lost 10 bases and J lost 5, with 21 bases in between. This CDR3 comprises 15 residues. CDR1 is ENHRY and CDR2 is SYGVKD in the germline V gene.

Input material: sorted CD4+, CD8+, or CD8+CD57+ T cells (not recorded which) from PBMCs. This clonotype was sampled from a human donor with aplastic anemia. This chain uses TRBV10-3 with TRBJ1-5; D unclear. CDR3 protein: CASSNLPDGDQPQHF. The CDR3 nucleotides read TGTGCCAGCAGCAACCTCCCTGACGGCGATCAGCCCCAGCATTTT.